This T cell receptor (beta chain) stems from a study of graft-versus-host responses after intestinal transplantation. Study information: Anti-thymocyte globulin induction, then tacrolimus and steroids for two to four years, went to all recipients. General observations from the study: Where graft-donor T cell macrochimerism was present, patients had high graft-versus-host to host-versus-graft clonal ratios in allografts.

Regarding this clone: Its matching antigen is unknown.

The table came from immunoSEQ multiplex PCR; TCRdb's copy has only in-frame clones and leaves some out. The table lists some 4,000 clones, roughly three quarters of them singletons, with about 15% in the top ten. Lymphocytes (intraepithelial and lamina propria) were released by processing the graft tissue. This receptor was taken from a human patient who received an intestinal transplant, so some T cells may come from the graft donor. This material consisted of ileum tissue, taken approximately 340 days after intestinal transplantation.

CDR3 loop: CASSLQTSPYNEQFF. CDR3 DNA sequence: TGTGCCAGCAGTTTACAGACTAGCCCCTACAATGAGCAGTTCTTC. This chain links TRBV27 with TRBJ2-1, with 7 bases aligning to TRBD2. Looked up from germline, CDR1 is MNHEY and CDR2 is SMNVEV (reference sequence). The CDR3 is 15 residues long. The V segment lost 2 bases and the J segment 2 bases; nucleotides outside the gene matches: 3.